Presented here are 17 T cell receptor beta chains from one specimen sequenced in a study of control samples from healthy donors and cancer patients. The data were produced by immunoSEQ multiplex PCR, yet TCRdb's version contains in-frame clones alone and is incomplete. Counted here are around 76,000 clones, about 93% occurring once; the ten biggest clones make up around 6.4%. What was sequenced was blood. The origin of the receptors is a woman aged 35 to 49 in good health.

The chain joins TRBV2 to TRBJ1-4; D may be TRBD1 (5 bases). V shed 6 bases and J shed 0 bases, with 8 bases lying between them. Germline CDR1 is SNHLY and CDR2 is FYNNEI. The CDR3 consists of 14 residues. Here the CDR3 reads CASSRGATNEKLFF. The CDR3 DNA sequence: TGTGCCAGCAGCCGGGGGGCAACTAATGAAAAACTGTTTTTT. Based on the CDR3 plus reference TRBV2 and TRBJ1-4, the full variable domain is EPEVTQTPSHQVTQMGQEVILRCVPISNHLYFYWYRQILGQKVEFLVSFYNNEISEKSEIFDDQFSVERPDGSNFTLKIRSTKLEDSAMYFCASSRGATNEKLFFGSGTQLSVL.

The CDR3 DNA reads as TGTGCCAGCAGCGTAGTAACGGGACAGGGGCACAATCAGCCCCAGCATTTT. Translation: CASSVVTGQGHNQPQHF. The J gene is TRBJ1-5, the V gene TRBV9; 10 bases fit TRBD1. The CDR3 extends over 17 amino acids. Germline CDR1 and CDR2: SGDLS and YYNGEE. With 0 bases clipped from V and 3 bases from J, the junction kept 6 bases outside the gene matches.

This clone was seen once. The V and J genes are TRBV2 and TRBJ1-4; 9 bases are a match to TRBD1. Germline V gene sequence: CDR1 SNHLY, CDR2 FYNNEI. This CDR3 region has 14 residues. With 6 bases clipped from V and 4 bases from J, the junction kept 3 bases outside the gene matches. The CDR3 sequence: CASSRDRDNEKLFF. The CDR3 region has the DNA TGTGCCAGCAGCCGGGACAGGGATAATGAAAAACTGTTTTTT.

This chain connects TRBV10-1 to TRBJ1-5, with TRBD1 matching 10 bases. The CDR3 spans 13 residues. Germline CDR1 and CDR2: WNHNN and SYGVQD (reference sequence). J was trimmed by 5 bases and V by 6 bases; bases with no gene match: 1. The CDR3 nucleotides read TGCGCCAGCAGCGGACAGGGGGATCAGCCCCAGCATTTT. Protein product: CASSGQGDQPQHF.

This clone came up a few times. The rearrangement joins TRBV19 to TRBJ2-6, with TRBD2 matching 9 bases. CDR3 length: 18 residues. Unmatched junction bases numbered 6, after V lost 3 bases and J lost 0 bases. The germline V gene encodes CDR1 LNHDA and CDR2 SQIVND (reference sequence). The CDR3 region has the DNA TGTGCCAGTAGTATTGCTAGCGGGGCTCGCTCTGGGGCCAACGTCCTGACTTTC. It specifies CASSIASGARSGANVLTF.

The genes are TRBV6-2 or TRBV6-3 and TRBJ1-6; the D is unclear. This CDR3 has 12 residues. The germline gives CDR1 MNHEY, CDR2 SVGEGT. Trimming took 2 bases from V and 13 from J, leaving 9 bases between them. CDR3 residues: CASSYTSTPLHF. The CDR3 bases are TGTGCCAGCAGTTACACCTCAACGCCCCTCCACTTT.

The rearrangement uses TRBV6-5 and TRBJ1-2, with a tentative D call TRBD1 (5 bases). Trimming shortened V by 0 bases and J by 7 bases, and 15 bases separated the two germline ends. Germline loops: CDR1 MNHEY, CDR2 SVGAGI. There are 15 residues in the CDR3. This CDR3 reads CASSYSGTGWSGYTF. In DNA, the CDR3 is TGTGCCAGCAGTTACTCAGGGACTGGCTGGAGTGGCTACACCTTC.

The V and J genes are TRBV27 and TRBJ2-2, with 7 bases fitting TRBD2. This CDR3 contains 14 residues. The germline V gene has CDR1 MNHEY and CDR2 SMNVEV (reference sequence). V was pared by 6 bases and J by 2 bases, with 3 bases of the junction left unmatched. CDR3 amino acids: CASSPGLNTGELFF. The CDR3 region has the DNA TGTGCCAGCAGCCCGGGACTAAACACCGGGGAGCTGTTTTTT.

This clone came up once. The chain couples TRBV28 to TRBJ1-2; 9 bases are shared with TRBD1. The germline V gene encodes CDR1 MDHEN and CDR2 SYDVKM. Losses at the gene ends were 7 bases for V and 4 bases for J; bases not matched to a gene: 10. There are 15 residues in the CDR3. The CDR3 loop reads CASTPAGQGGYGYTF. DNA for the CDR3: TGTGCCAGCACCCCCGCGGGACAGGGAGGCTATGGCTACACCTTC.

This chain links TRBV27 with TRBJ1-4; no firm D call. CDR1 and CDR2 from the germline V gene are MNHEY and SMNVEV (reference sequence). V lost 0 bases, J lost 7 bases, and 15 bases lay in between. This CDR3 spans 16 amino acids. The CDR3 spells CASSLSPFGAPEKLFF. The CDR3 region has the DNA TGTGCCAGCAGTTTATCGCCCTTTGGAGCTCCTGAAAAACTGTTTTTT.

The V call is TRBV6-5, the J call TRBJ1-5; maybe TRBD1 (5 bases). CDR1 MNHEY and CDR2 SVGAGI come from the germline V gene. The CDR3 has 14 residues. V dropped 6 bases and J dropped 2 bases, with 11 bases sitting between them. The CDR3 DNA sequence: TGTGCCAGCAGGCGGGGGGGAGGCAATCAGCCCCAGCATTTT. Translating gives CASRRGGGNQPQHF.

This clone was picked up one time. The chain employs TRBV4-3 and TRBJ1-2, with TRBD1 matching over 9 bases. Per the germline V gene, CDR1 is LGHNA and CDR2 is YSLEER. The CDR3 extends over 15 amino acids. V shed 6 bases and J 6 bases; nucleotides not matched to a gene: 11. The CDR3 is CASRGDRVYRDGYTF. The DNA for the CDR3 is TGCGCCAGCAGAGGGGACAGGGTTTATCGGGATGGCTACACCTTC.

CDR3 residues: CASSQDSADNTGELFF. The CDR3 bases are TGTGCCAGCAGCCAAGATTCGGCGGACAACACCGGGGAGCTGTTTTTT. The genes are TRBV4-2 and TRBJ2-2; D gene unclear. Trimming removed 0 bases from V and 2 bases from J, with 10 bases in between. The CDR3 covers 16 residues. CDR1 is LGHNA, CDR2 YNFKEQ, per germline.

The V and J genes are TRBV7-9 and TRBJ1-2; 7 bases match TRBD1. Trimming took 0 bases from V and 0 from J; bases not matched to a gene: 4. The CDR3 totals 16 residues. CDR1 is SEHNR and CDR2 is FQNEAQ in the germline V gene (reference sequence). CDR3: CASSLAGQDPNYGYTF. CDR3 DNA: TGTGCCAGCAGCTTAGCAGGACAGGACCCTAACTATGGCTACACCTTC.

The genes are TRBV6-6 and TRBJ1-5, with 7 bases that match TRBD1. Trimming at V came to 5 bases and at J to 5 bases, leaving 18 bases not matched to a gene. This CDR3 contains 18 residues. CDR1 and CDR2 from the germline V gene are MNHNY and SVGAGI (reference sequence). CDR3 in DNA: TGTGCCAGCAGTCCTAGACTTAGATCTACAGGGGAAGATCAGCCCCAGCATTTT. Amino acids: CASSPRLRSTGEDQPQHF.

The rearrangement joins TRBV7-2 to TRBJ2-7; possible D gene TRBD1, 6 bases. CDR3 length: 14 amino acids. CDR1 SGHTA and CDR2 FQGNSA come from the germline V gene. V was cut by 5 bases and J by 0 bases, with 11 bases left in between. The CDR3, as DNA: TGTGCCAGCAGCAACAACAGGGCCTCCTACGAGCAGTACTTC. It specifies CASSNNRASYEQYF.

The chain employs TRBV25-1 and TRBJ2-3; D may be TRBD1 or TRBD2 (5 bases each). Germline V gene data show CDR1 as MGHDK and CDR2 as SYGVNS. CDR3 length: 14 residues. V was cut by 4 bases and J by 4 bases, with 12 bases left in between. The CDR3 coding sequence is TGTGCCAGCAGTGTGGGGGAGAACGCAGATACGCAGTATTTT. Translation: CASSVGENADTQYF.